This T cell receptor beta chain was observed in a study of cytomegalovirus exposure and HLA in healthy donors. Generated by immunoSEQ multiplex PCR, the TCRdb table keeps only in-frame clones and is missing some. The data contain around 140,000 clones, nearly 90% of them singletons. Germline V gives CDR1 KGHSH, CDR2 LQKENI. The CDR3 totals 14 residues. Trimming cost V 3 bases and J 2 bases; bases outside gene matches: 3. The V call is TRBV18, the J call TRBJ1-1, with TRBD1 matching over 7 bases. The sample taken for sequencing was PBMCs. This TCR was sampled from a woman aged 18-35 years in good health and CMV-seronegative. DNA of the CDR3: TGTGCCAGCTCACCCCGACAGGGTAACACTGAAGCTTTCTTT. Translating gives CASSPRQGNTEAFF.